The 15 T cell receptor beta chains listed next were all sequenced from one sample in a study of T-cell memory formation after mild COVID-19. One entry per CDR3 protein results from TCRdb running MiXCR on the 5' RACE reads. The data contain a few hundred thousand distinct CDR3 sequences, around an eighth of them seen just once; the ten biggest clones take up around 23%. The sequenced sample consisted of PBMCs or a T cell subset sorted from them (not recorded which). The receptors originated from a man between 18 and 35 years old who had mild COVID-19 (a few samples of this study predate the infection). Cell type and time point are not known.

CDR3: CAWARGTGQETQYF. CDR3 in DNA: TGTGCCTGGGCCCGGGGGACAGGTCAAGAGACCCAGTACTTC. The rearrangement uses TRBV30 and TRBJ2-5; 8 nucleotides line up with TRBD1. Trimming at V came to 5 bases and at J to 2 bases, leaving 7 bases not matched to a gene. The CDR3 is 14 amino acids. Germline V gives CDR1 GTSNPN, CDR2 SVGIG (reference sequence).

The chain employs TRBV5-1 and TRBJ1-3; D perhaps matches TRBD1 (6 bases). The V gene lost 4 bases and the J gene lost 1 base, with 21 bases spanning the gap. The CDR3 sequence is 18 residues long. Germline V gene sequence: CDR1 SGHRS, CDR2 YFSETQ. CDR3 sequence (DNA): TGCGCCAGCAGCGAGAGGCGCGGCAGGGACATTTCTGGAAACACCATATATTTT. This gives the protein CASSERRGRDISGNTIYF. The variable domain in full, with the rest retrieved from reference TRBV5-1 and TRBJ1-3, is KAGVTQTPRYLIKTRGQQVTLSCSPISGHRSVSWYQQTPGQGLQFLFEYFSETQRNKGNFPGRFSGRQFSNSRSEMNVSTLELGDSALYLCASSERRGRDISGNTIYFGEGSWLTVV.

This clonotype was counted between two and nine times. This chain uses TRBV6-4 with TRBJ2-1; 8 bases map to TRBD2. This CDR3 has 15 residues. Trimming removed 2 bases from V and 10 bases from J; junction bases left unmatched: 10. Per the germline V gene, CDR1 is MRHNA and CDR2 is SNTAGT. The CDR3 coding sequence is TGTGCCAGCAGTGACGGCTCGGGGGGGCTTGGGGAGCAGTTCTTC. Translating gives CASSDGSGGLGEQFF.

This clonotype was counted between two and nine times. The chain recombines TRBV12-3 or TRBV12-4 with TRBJ1-5; tentatively, D is TRBD1 (6 bases). Trimming took 1 base from V and 2 from J, leaving 12 bases between them. This CDR3 contains 16 residues. The DNA of the CDR3 is TGTGCCAGCAGTTTAGACAGGGCCTTGGGCAATCAGCCCCAGCATTTT. It specifies CASSLDRALGNQPQHF.

The CDR3 DNA is TGTGCCAGCAGCCAAGAGGCTAGCGGAGGCGGGTACCAAGAGACCCAGTACTTC. Protein: CASSQEASGGGYQETQYF. This sequence joins TRBV4-2 and TRBJ2-5; 7 positions match TRBD2. CDR1 is LGHNA, CDR2 YNFKEQ, per germline. Trimming removed 0 bases from V and 0 bases from J; junction bases left unmatched: 10. This CDR3 is built from 18 residues.

At least ten counts were recorded for this clonotype. V is TRBV5-1 and J is TRBJ2-1; 7 bases align to TRBD1. Per germline, CDR1 SGHRS and CDR2 YFSETQ. The CDR3 sequence is 17 residues long. V trimming: 1 base; J trimming: 3 bases; junction bases outside the gene matches: 10. The CDR3 DNA follows: TGCGCCAGCAGCTTGAGTCCGACAGGGATTAACTACAATGAGCAGTTCTTC. Protein sequence: CASSLSPTGINYNEQFF.

This clonotype was recorded at least ten times. The V gene is TRBV5-1, the J gene TRBJ1-2; no reliable D call. The CDR3 covers 12 residues. Germline V gene lookup returns CDR1 SGHRS and CDR2 YFSETQ. The V end lost 2 bases, the J end lost 4 bases, and 6 bases lay between the germline ends. Written as DNA, the CDR3 is TGCGCCAGCAGCTTCGACACCTATGGCTACACCTTC. Its protein is CASSFDTYGYTF.

The table lists this clonotype with a few counts. The DNA for the CDR3 is TGTGCCAGCAGCCTTTGGGGGGGCCGTTACAATGAGCAGTTCTTC. Its protein product is CASSLWGGRYNEQFF. The V and J genes are TRBV5-6 and TRBJ2-1, with a weak D call TRBD2 (7 bases). CDR3 length: 15 amino acids. Trimming took 4 bases from V and 4 from J, leaving 15 bases between them. From germline, CDR1 is SGHDT and CDR2 YYEEEE.

This clonotype was seen more than once but under ten times. This chain links TRBV4-3 with TRBJ1-4; tentatively, D is TRBD1 (5 bases). CDR1 and CDR2 (germline): LGHNA, YSLEER. CDR3 length: 17 residues. The V end lost 1 base, the J end lost 0 bases, and 12 bases lay between the germline ends. This chain's CDR3 is CASSQVVQGPTNEKLFF. In nucleotides, the CDR3 is TGCGCCAGCAGCCAAGTGGTGCAGGGCCCAACTAATGAAAAACTGTTTTTT.

The rearrangement uses TRBV7-9 and TRBJ1-5; 8 positions agree with TRBD1. This CDR3 spans 15 amino acids. Trimming at V came to 5 bases and at J to 2 bases, leaving 5 bases not matched to a gene. In germline, CDR1 is SEHNR, CDR2 FQNEAQ (reference sequence). The CDR3 nucleotides are TGTGCCAGCAGCCATGGACAGGGCGGCAATCAGCCCCAGCATTTT. Translated: CASSHGQGGNQPQHF.

V is TRBV28 and J is TRBJ1-2, with a tentative D call TRBD1 (6 bases). The CDR3 contains 13 residues. CDR1 and CDR2 from the germline V gene are MDHEN and SYDVKM. The V end was cut by 6 bases, the J end by 3 bases, with 11 bases between. CDR3 sequence reads: CASSPTGYYGYTF. CDR3 sequence (DNA): TGTGCCAGCAGCCCAACAGGGTACTATGGCTACACCTTC.

The V and J genes are TRBV6-2 or TRBV6-3 and TRBJ2-7, with no clear D. V was cut by 5 bases and J by 3 bases, with 8 bases left in between. Looked up from germline, CDR1 is MNHEY and CDR2 is SVGEGT. The CDR3 loop spans 12 amino acids. The CDR3 DNA sequence: TGTGCCAGCAGTGATCGTGGCTACGAGCAGTACGTC. The encoded protein is CASSDRGYEQYV.

This chain uses TRBV4-1 with TRBJ2-7, with TRBD2 as a possible D gene (6 bases). V lost 1 base, J lost 1 base, and 14 bases lay in between. Germline-derived CDR1 and CDR2 are MGHRA and YSYEKL. There are 16 residues in the CDR3. DNA of the CDR3: TGCGCCAGCAGCCAAGTTGCTAGGGGAGGATCCTACGAGCAGTACTTC. As protein: CASSQVARGGSYEQYF.

This clonotype was picked up a small number of times. The rearrangement uses TRBV12-3 or TRBV12-4 and TRBJ1-1; perhaps TRBD1 as D (6 bases). Trimming removed 4 bases from V and 1 base from J, with 10 bases in between. The CDR3 runs 14 residues. The CDR3 here is CASSYWTANTEAFF. The CDR3 region has the DNA TGTGCCAGCAGTTACTGGACAGCGAACACTGAAGCTTTCTTT.

The chain's CDR3 is CASSSRVYEQYV. DNA for the CDR3: TGTGCCAGCAGCTCGAGGGTCTACGAGCAGTACGTC. V usage is TRBV7-9 and J usage is TRBJ2-7; D may be TRBD2 (5 bases). Deletions cut 4 bases from V and 3 bases from J, with 7 bases between. The CDR3 spans 12 residues. The germline CDR1 and CDR2 sequences are SEHNR and FQNEAQ (reference sequence).